Listed below are T cell receptor beta chains from one sample, sequenced in a study of regulatory T cells in long-lasting Graves disease. Via MiXCR, TCRdb re-called the multiplex PCR reads, giving one row per CDR3 protein. Among almost 350,000 distinct CDR3 sequences listed, roughly a fifth were seen once. This material consisted of peripheral blood mononuclear cells (PBMCs), taken when the disease was refractory, from a patient treated with antithyroid drugs. These receptor sequences come from a female donor with Graves disease. Each CDR3 is given with its conserved first and last residue. A D gene is named only where the DNA matches it firmly. Clone size, where shown, is once, few, many, or a class for clones that have expanded.

abundance	d_gene	j_gene	v_gene	CDR3nt	CDR3aa
many	.	TRBJ2-7	TRBV11-2	TGTGCCAGCAGCTTAGGGGTAGCGGTCTACGAGCAGTACTTC	CASSLGVAVYEQYF
many	TRBD2	TRBJ2-7	TRBV11-2	TGTGCCAGCAGCGCCCCCGTTTATAGCGGGCGTCAATGGAGGTCCTACGAGCAGTACTTC	CASSAPVYSGRQWRSYEQYF
many	TRBD1	TRBJ1-2	TRBV5-6	TGTGCCAGCAGAACACAGGGGAACTATGGCTACACCTTC	CASRTQGNYGYTF
many	TRBD1	TRBJ2-7	TRBV11-2	TGTGCCAGCAGCTCTCGCCTCTCAGGGGGAAGGTGGTCCTACGAGCAGTACTTC	CASSSRLSGGRWSYEQYF
.	TRBD2	TRBJ2-4	TRBV4-1	TGCGCCAGCAGCCAAGAGCAAGTGTCTAGCGGGGGATGGGCCAAAAACATTCAGTACTTC	CASSQEQVSSGGWAKNIQYF
few	.	TRBJ1-1	TRBV10-3	TGTGCCACGGGGGCCGTCAACACTGAAGCTTTCTTT	CATGAVNTEAFF
few	.	TRBJ2-3	TRBV11-3	TGTGCCAGCAGCTTAGGTTTGGCCCGCAACACAGATACGCAGTATTTT	CASSLGLARNTDTQYF
many	.	TRBJ1-5	TRBV2	TGTGCCAGCAGTCCTCAGGTGCATAGCAATCAGCCCCAGCATTTT	CASSPQVHSNQPQHF
.	.	TRBJ1-6	TRBV25-1	TGTGCCAGCAGTGCCCGGACCCGTGGTTATAATTCACCCCTCCACTTT	CASSARTRGYNSPLHF
few	.	TRBJ1-5	TRBV6-2/TRBV6-3	TGTGCCAGCAGTTCGACGGATAGCAATCAGCCCCAGCATTTT	CASSSTDSNQPQHF
many	TRBD1	TRBJ1-2	TRBV25-1	TGTGCCAGCAGTGCCCTTGAGGCCAGGGGGCGGGATGGCTACACCTTC	CASSALEARGRDGYTF
.	.	TRBJ2-7	TRBV7-9	TGTGCCAGCAGCTTAATACGCACCTACGAGCAGTACTTC	CASSLIRTYEQYF
.	.	TRBJ2-2	TRBV7-2	TGTGCCAGCAGCTTAGCGGGTTTTGTCACCGGGGAGCTGTTTTTT	CASSLAGFVTGELFF
many	TRBD1	TRBJ2-7	TRBV12-3/TRBV12-4	TGTGCCAGTAACCGACAGGGGTATGAGCAGTACTTC	CASNRQGYEQYF
.	TRBD1	TRBJ2-1	TRBV24-1	TGTGCCACCAGTGACCACCAGGGGGCCTACAATGAGCAGTTCTTC	CATSDHQGAYNEQFF
many	.	TRBJ1-1	TRBV12-3/TRBV12-4	TGTGCCAGCGAGGGGAACACTGAAGCTTTCTTT	CASEGNTEAFF
many	.	TRBJ1-5	TRBV20-1	TGCAGTGCTAGAGATTGGACCAGTACGCAGCCCCAGCATTTT	CSARDWTSTQPQHF
few	.	TRBJ1-2	TRBV7-9	TGTGCCAGCAGCCGAGGGGGGACCCCATATGGCTACACCTTC	CASSRGGTPYGYTF
.	.	TRBJ1-3	TRBV28	TGTGCCAGCAGTCCCCCAACGGGCTGGGGAAACACCATATATTTT	CASSPPTGWGNTIYF
many	TRBD2	TRBJ2-5	TRBV7-2	TGTGCCAGCAGCCAAAGCGGGGGGGCTCAAGAGACCCAGTACTTC	CASSQSGGAQETQYF
many	TRBD2	TRBJ2-5	TRBV11-2	TGTGCCAGCAGCTTAGTTGGGACTAGCGGCCTTGGGACCCAGTACTTC	CASSLVGTSGLGTQYF
many	.	TRBJ2-7	TRBV5-1	TGCGCCATTTCCCACAGGGCTCCCTACGAGCAGTACTTC	CAISHRAPYEQYF
many	.	TRBJ2-7	TRBV28	TGTGCCACCAAAGTGGGAGCGGTTACTTACGAGCAGTACTTC	CATKVGAVTYEQYF
few	TRBD1	TRBJ2-2	TRBV29-1	TGCAGCGTTACAGGGGGAACGGCCGGGGAGCTGTTTTTT	CSVTGGTAGELFF
many	.	TRBJ1-2	TRBV20-1	TGCAGTGCTAGGGGGCGGGAAAGCTACACCTTC	CSARGRESYTF
many	.	TRBJ1-1	TRBV12-3/TRBV12-4	TGTGCCAGCAGTCGAATTGGCAACTTCAACACTGAAGCTTTCTTT	CASSRIGNFNTEAFF
.	TRBD1	TRBJ1-6	TRBV7-9	TGTGCCAGCAGCTTAGGTGATCCAGGGGGGTCCTATAATTCACCCCTCCACTTT	CASSLGDPGGSYNSPLHF
many	TRBD1	TRBJ1-1	TRBV10-3	TGTGCCATCAGTGGAAGAGGACAGGGCGGAACTGAAGCTTTCTTT	CAISGRGQGGTEAFF
few	.	TRBJ1-1	TRBV29-1	TGCAGCGTTGAAATCCCGGATACTGAAGCTTTCTTT	CSVEIPDTEAFF
few	TRBD1	TRBJ1-4	TRBV19	TGTGCCACCTCCGGGACAGGGGGCGGAAAACTGTTTTTT	CATSGTGGGKLFF
many	TRBD1	TRBJ1-5	TRBV27	TGTGCCAGCAGTAACAGGGGCCAGCCCCAGCATTTT	CASSNRGQPQHF
many	TRBD1	TRBJ1-2	TRBV30	TGTGCCTGGAGTGCGACAGGGGCGGGTGGCTACACCTTC	CAWSATGAGGYTF
many	TRBD1	TRBJ2-6	TRBV12-3/TRBV12-4	TGTGCCAGCAGGACCGGGACAGGGGTACGTGGGGCCAACGTCCTGACTTTC	CASRTGTGVRGANVLTF
.	TRBD2	TRBJ2-7	TRBV6-5	TGTGCCAGCAGTTCCGGGAATGGTGCGGGGGGAAGCCTCTACGAGCAGTACTTC	CASSSGNGAGGSLYEQYF
few	.	TRBJ2-1	TRBV7-9	TGTGCCAGCAGCTTGATGGGCAATGAGCAGTTCTTC	CASSLMGNEQFF
.	.	TRBJ2-7	TRBV10-3	TGTGCCATCAGTGATCAAAAGGGAGCATCGGCCTACGAGCAGTACTTC	CAISDQKGASAYEQYF
many	.	TRBJ1-2	TRBV27	TGTGCCAGCAGCTTGGGACCGAACTATGGCTACACCTTC	CASSLGPNYGYTF
many	.	TRBJ1-1	TRBV5-1	TGCGCCAGCAGCCCTGCAGGGGACACTGAAGCTTTCTTT	CASSPAGDTEAFF
.	TRBD2	TRBJ2-5	TRBV6-4	TGTGCCAGCAGTGACCGGGGCGGGGGGGCCGAGGAGACCCAGTACTTC	CASSDRGGGAEETQYF
few	.	TRBJ2-2	TRBV20-1	TGCAGTGCTAGATATGGAGGGAACACCGGGGAGCTGTTTTTT	CSARYGGNTGELFF
many	TRBD1	TRBJ2-7	TRBV28	TGTGCCATCGGACAGGGGGGAAGCTCCTACGAGCAGTACTTC	CAIGQGGSSYEQYF
.	TRBD2	TRBJ2-5	TRBV9	TGTGCCAGCAGCGTAGATACAGCGGGGGGAGAGACCCAGTACTTC	CASSVDTAGGETQYF
few	.	TRBJ2-7	TRBV29-1	TGCAGCGTTGAGAGACTTGAACAGGGAAGGTTCGAGCAGTACTTC	CSVERLEQGRFEQYF
few	TRBD2	TRBJ2-2	TRBV12-3/TRBV12-4	TGTGCCAGCATCAGTCCCCCGCGGGGGGGCCTAAGTCGTATGAACACCGGGGAGCTGTTTTTT	CASISPPRGGLSRMNTGELFF
.	.	TRBJ1-2	TRBV4-3	TGCGCCAGCGAAGGGCCTGGCTACACCTTC	CASEGPGYTF
.	.	TRBJ1-2	TRBV30	TGTGCCTGGAGTGTAACAGGGAGCAACTATGGCTACACCTTC	CAWSVTGSNYGYTF
few	TRBD1	TRBJ1-5	TRBV6-1	TGTGCCAGCAGCCCCGACAGGGGGAACCGTCAGCCCCAGCATTTT	CASSPDRGNRQPQHF
few	.	TRBJ1-1	TRBV27	TGTGCCAGCAGTTTGTCACAGTTGGGATTTACTGAAGCTTTCTTT	CASSLSQLGFTEAFF
.	TRBD1	TRBJ1-1	TRBV7-6	TGTGCCAGCAGCTTAGGGACAGGGCGAGGCACTGAAGCTTTCTTT	CASSLGTGRGTEAFF
.	.	TRBJ1-3	TRBV7-8	TGTGCCAGCAGCCTCACAGGGTCCCTCTACTCTGGAAACACCATATATTTT	CASSLTGSLYSGNTIYF
.	.	TRBJ1-5	TRBV6-1	TGTGCCAGCAGTGCCGTGGTAGGTGGTCAGCCCCAGCATTTT	CASSAVVGGQPQHF
.	.	TRBJ2-3	TRBV7-9	TGTGCCAGCAGCCTACAGGGTCTGAGCACAGATACGCAGTATTTT	CASSLQGLSTDTQYF
few	.	TRBJ1-1	TRBV24-1	TGTGCCACCCGTATCGGCCGGAACACTGAAGCTTTCTTT	CATRIGRNTEAFF
.	.	TRBJ1-4	TRBV11-1	TGCGCCAGCAGCCAAGGGACCGGGAGTGAAAAACTGTTTTTT	CASSQGTGSEKLFF
many	TRBD1	TRBJ2-7	TRBV28	TGTGCCAGCAGCGCAGGGGGTCAGTCCTACGAGCAGTACTTC	CASSAGGQSYEQYF